A selection of T cell receptor beta chains follows, all from one sample in a study of cytomegalovirus exposure and HLA in healthy donors. The method was immunoSEQ multiplex PCR; TCRdb's version includes in-frame clones alone and lacks a portion of them. This table has 150,000 to 190,000 clones, 82% appearing once. Sequences were obtained from PBMCs. These receptors all come from a woman between 50 and 59 years old in good health and CMV-seropositive. CDR3s include the opening cysteine and the closing phenylalanine or tryptophan. Each record gives: D gene, clone size, V gene, J gene, CDR3 protein, CDR3 DNA. The D gene is left open where the match is weak. A clone size is listed for some rows: how often the clone was seen (once, few, many), or a class if it is expanded.

NA,few,TRBV27,TRBJ2-6,CASSFEATRVLTF,TGTGCCAGCAGTTTCGAAGCTACGAGAGTCCTGACTTTC
TRBD1,few,TRBV27,TRBJ2-7,CASSLLDPGQGAYEQYF,TGTGCCAGCAGTTTATTGGATCCTGGACAGGGGGCCTACGAGCAGTACTTC
TRBD1,NA,TRBV7-2,TRBJ1-6,CASSPGTGTIHSPLHF,TGTGCCAGCAGCCCCGGGACAGGGACTATACATTCACCCCTCCACTTT
TRBD1,few,TRBV19,TRBJ1-1,CASSNKNRGGNTEAFF,TGTGCCAGTAGTAACAAGAACAGGGGGGGGAACACTGAAGCTTTCTTT
NA,NA,TRBV5-6,TRBJ2-1,CASSLFQVGDEQFF,TGTGCCAGCAGCTTGTTTCAGGTTGGCGATGAGCAGTTCTTC
TRBD1,NA,TRBV9,TRBJ1-2,CASSATDRGFYGYTF,TGTGCCAGCAGCGCCACGGACAGGGGATTTTATGGCTACACCTTC
NA,few,TRBV29-1,TRBJ2-3,CSIRGDSMGTDTQYF,TGCAGCATTAGAGGGGACTCGATGGGCACAGATACGCAGTATTTT
NA,NA,TRBV19,TRBJ1-3,CASSIGIGQTGNTIYF,TGTGCCAGTAGTATAGGTATCGGACAGACTGGAAACACCATATATTTT
NA,NA,TRBV19,TRBJ1-5,CASKAGAQRWGSFNQPQHF,TGTGCCAGTAAAGCGGGGGCCCAGCGGTGGGGATCTTTCAATCAGCCCCAGCATTTT
TRBD2,NA,TRBV7-2,TRBJ2-1,CASSSALAGGNNEQFF,TGTGCCAGCAGTTCAGCGCTAGCGGGGGGAAACAATGAGCAGTTCTTC
NA,NA,TRBV25-1,TRBJ2-1,CASSGRGGNEQFF,TGTGCCAGCAGTGGGAGGGGGGGGAATGAGCAGTTCTTC
NA,NA,TRBV30,TRBJ2-2,CAWTPGAITGELFF,TGTGCCTGGACCCCAGGGGCGATCACCGGGGAGCTGTTTTTT
NA,NA,TRBV6-5,TRBJ1-6,CASSYSRVEALHF,TGTGCCAGCAGTTACTCACGGGTGGAGGCCCTCCACTTT
TRBD1,few,TRBV5-4,TRBJ2-1,CASQGGGNEQFF,TGTGCCAGCCAAGGGGGCGGCAATGAGCAGTTCTTC
TRBD2,NA,TRBV5-1,TRBJ2-1,CASSLASGGDNEQFF,TGCGCCAGCAGCTTGGCTAGCGGGGGGGACAATGAGCAGTTCTTC
TRBD1,NA,TRBV7-2,TRBJ2-7,CASIRDRGSYEQYF,TGTGCCAGCATCCGGGACAGGGGTTCCTACGAGCAGTACTTC
NA,NA,TRBV19,TRBJ1-1,CATEGRETVNTEAFF,TGTGCCACCGAGGGCCGCGAGACGGTGAACACTGAAGCTTTCTTT
NA,NA,TRBV5-4,TRBJ1-2,CASSLAANYGYTF,TGTGCCAGCAGCTTGGCAGCTAACTATGGCTACACCTTC
NA,NA,TRBV9,TRBJ1-1,CASSVDPGGNTEAFF,TGTGCCAGCAGCGTGGACCCCGGGGGGAACACTGAAGCTTTCTTT
TRBD1,NA,TRBV6-5,TRBJ1-1,CASQGQLAGAFF,TGTGCCTCCCAGGGACAGCTAGCTGGAGCTTTCTTT
TRBD2,NA,TRBV28,TRBJ2-3,CASSLYAAGDTDTQYF,TGTGCCAGCAGTTTATACGCAGCGGGGGACACAGATACGCAGTATTTT
NA,NA,TRBV6-5,TRBJ1-5,CASSYVSPNQPQHF,TGTGCCAGCAGTTATGTCTCTCCGAATCAGCCCCAGCATTTT
TRBD1,few,TRBV2,TRBJ2-1,CASRVAGGSYNEQFF,TGTGCCAGCAGGGTCGCAGGGGGCTCCTACAATGAGCAGTTCTTC
TRBD1,NA,TRBV4-1,TRBJ1-2,CASSPPGGGGNYGYTF,TGCGCCAGCAGCCCTCCCGGAGGGGGCGGTAACTATGGCTACACCTTC
TRBD1,NA,TRBV25-1,TRBJ2-2,CASSDDRTGGIGELFF,TGTGCCAGCAGTGACGACCGAACAGGGGGCATAGGGGAGCTGTTTTTT
NA,NA,TRBV4-1,TRBJ2-2,CASSTRKGFANTGELFF,TGCGCCAGCAGCACCAGAAAGGGGTTCGCGAACACCGGGGAGCTGTTTTTT
NA,NA,TRBV19,TRBJ2-5,CASSPPGYQETQYF,TGTGCCAGTAGCCCCCCGGGGTACCAAGAGACCCAGTACTTC
TRBD1,NA,TRBV2,TRBJ1-1,CASSERTGAANTEAFF,TGTGCCAGCAGTGAAAGGACAGGGGCGGCGAACACTGAAGCTTTCTTT
TRBD2,NA,TRBV7-2,TRBJ2-3,CASSLARLAGGSPTDTQYF,TGTGCCAGCAGCTTAGCCAGACTAGCGGGGGGTTCGCCCACAGATACGCAGTATTTT
NA,NA,TRBV4-1,TRBJ1-2,CASSQGSARWSGYTF,TGCGCCAGCAGCCAAGGTTCGGCTAGGTGGTCCGGCTACACCTTC
TRBD2,NA,TRBV4-2,TRBJ2-5,CASSQESGGAFETQYF,TGTGCCAGCAGCCAAGAGAGCGGGGGGGCCTTTGAGACCCAGTACTTC
NA,NA,TRBV5-5,TRBJ1-6,CASSLGSRVNSPLHF,TGTGCCAGCAGCTTGGGTTCCAGGGTGAATTCACCCCTCCACTTT
TRBD1,NA,TRBV29-1,TRBJ1-3,CSADRVGGNTIYF,TGCAGCGCCGACAGGGTTGGTGGAAACACCATATATTTT
NA,NA,TRBV6-5,TRBJ1-5,CASSPTESQPQHF,TGTGCCAGCAGCCCTACAGAAAGTCAGCCCCAGCATTTT
TRBD2,few,TRBV7-6,TRBJ2-2,CASSSGLAENTGELFF,TGTGCCAGCAGCTCGGGACTAGCGGAGAACACCGGGGAGCTGTTTTTT
TRBD1,few,TRBV6-6,TRBJ2-7,CASQGTGSYEQYF,TGTGCCAGCCAAGGGACAGGGAGTTACGAGCAGTACTTC
TRBD2,NA,TRBV30,TRBJ2-2,CAFQRGLNTGELFF,TGTGCCTTTCAGCGGGGCCTGAACACCGGGGAGCTGTTTTTT
NA,NA,TRBV10-1,TRBJ2-1,CASSESSLGQGEQFF,TGCGCCAGCAGCGAATCGTCGTTGGGGCAGGGTGAGCAGTTCTTC
TRBD1,few,TRBV5-4,TRBJ1-6,CASSGQGAKSPLHF,TGTGCCAGCAGCGGACAGGGGGCGAAGTCACCCCTCCACTTT
TRBD1,NA,TRBV28,TRBJ1-2,CASRPGQGANGYTF,TGTGCCAGCAGGCCGGGACAGGGGGCAAATGGCTACACCTTC
TRBD2,NA,TRBV11-2,TRBJ2-1,CASSGEGKGSEQFF,TGTGCCAGCTCGGGGGAGGGTAAGGGGAGTGAGCAGTTCTTC
NA,once,TRBV29-1,TRBJ2-7,CSVGTGGASYEQYF,TGCAGCGTGGGTACAGGGGGGGCTTCCTACGAGCAGTACTTC
NA,NA,TRBV7-6,TRBJ2-2,CASSMQGSGELFF,TGTGCCAGCAGCATGCAGGGTTCCGGGGAGCTGTTTTTT